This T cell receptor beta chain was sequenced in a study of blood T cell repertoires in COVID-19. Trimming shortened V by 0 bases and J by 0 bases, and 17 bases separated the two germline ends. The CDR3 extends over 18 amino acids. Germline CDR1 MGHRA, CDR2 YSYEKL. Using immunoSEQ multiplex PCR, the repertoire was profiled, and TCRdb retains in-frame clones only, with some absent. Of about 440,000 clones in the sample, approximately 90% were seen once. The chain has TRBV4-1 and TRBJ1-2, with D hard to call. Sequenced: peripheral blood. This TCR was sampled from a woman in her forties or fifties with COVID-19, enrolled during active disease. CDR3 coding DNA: TGCGCCAGCAGCCAAGATCTTTTTGAACGGGTCGCTAACTATGGCTACACCTTC. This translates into CASSQDLFERVANYGYTF.